This T cell receptor beta chain was sequenced during a study of blood T cell repertoires in COVID-19. For the study at large: Collection of acute and convalescent COVID-19 samples took place in the United States, Italy and Spain. From T cells, B-cell-depleted T cells, or PBMCs came the material, which was cDNA or gDNA.

In the original analysis: Reference gene primers were amplified, and this amplification served to estimate nucleated cell counts. Clones were read by immunoSEQ multiplex PCR, and TCRdb kept only the in-frame ones, dropping some. The D gene and trimming were derived from the DNA, and the V and J assignments and clone size from that table. Of approximately 32,000 clones listed, 70% to 90% are singletons. Per germline, CDR1 MNHNY and CDR2 SVGAGI (reference sequence). V shed 7 bases and J 3 bases; nucleotides not matched to a gene: 2. This CDR3 is built from 13 residues. This sequence joins TRBV6-6 and TRBJ2-7; 11 bases fit TRBD2. The sequence was obtained from a woman aged 70 to 79 with active COVID-19. The sample was peripheral blood. CDR3 amino acids: CASTSGGFYEQYF. The CDR3 bases are TGTGCCAGCACTAGCGGGGGGTTCTACGAGCAGTACTTC.